This TCR beta chain stems from a study of blood T cells in healthy people across ages. Trimming at V came to 5 bases and at J to 4 bases, leaving 10 bases not matched to a gene. CDR1 and CDR2 from the germline V gene are SGHTA and FQGNSA. The CDR3 contains 17 residues. This clonotype was counted only a few times. Its antigen remains unidentified. It was with a sample-barcoded 5' primer and a J-beta primer mix that a second PCR of roughly 7 to 11 cycles was run. Each TCR beta cDNA got a 12-nucleotide random molecular identifier. MiXCR was run by TCRdb on the 5' RACE reads, yielding one entry per CDR3 protein. The top ten hold roughly 2.1% of the sample, which has about 1.8 million distinct CDR3 sequences, around half seen once. Study-wide findings and caveats: Strongly correlated with naive T cell percentage was TCR beta diversity. Diversity was higher, and naive CD4+ cells more numerous, in long-lived donors than in aged donors.

Input material: blood. This TCR was sampled from a middle-aged woman in good health. This chain links TRBV7-2 with TRBJ2-3, with 12 bases identical to TRBD2. CDR3 protein: CASSQRASGGVSDTQYF. CDR3 nucleotides: TGTGCCAGCAGCCAGAGGGCTAGCGGGGGGGTCTCAGATACGCAGTATTTT.